The source of this T cell receptor beta chain is a study of T cell responses to AZD1222 COVID-19 vaccine. Concerning this clone: Antigen: not known.

The V gene end was trimmed by 5 bases and the J gene end by 1 base; junction bases not matched to a gene: 6. The CDR3 runs to 16 residues. Germline V gene lookup returns CDR1 LNHDA and CDR2 SQIVND (reference sequence). Produced via immunoSEQ multiplex PCR; TCRdb's table is partial and in-frame only. Here the sample spans about 100,000 clones, approximately 90% being singletons. The study, taken as a whole, reports: Donors were largely white British and mainly female; clonal diversity was possibly underestimated.

The sequence derives from an adult in good health. This material consisted of peripheral blood, taken on day 0 of AZD1222 vaccination. The chain uses TRBV19 and TRBJ1-5, with TRBD1 matching over 9 bases. This chain's CDR3 is CASSRPGTGSNQPQHF. The CDR3 DNA reads as TGTGCCAGTAGTCGTCCCGGGACAGGGAGCAATCAGCCCCAGCATTTT. The whole variable domain, filled in from reference TRBV19 and TRBJ1-5, reads DGGITQSPKYLFRKEGQNVTLSCEQNLNHDAMYWYRQDPGQGLRLIYYSQIVNDFQKGDIAEGYSVSREKKESFPLTVTSAQKNPTAFYLCASSRPGTGSNQPQHFGDGTRLSIL.